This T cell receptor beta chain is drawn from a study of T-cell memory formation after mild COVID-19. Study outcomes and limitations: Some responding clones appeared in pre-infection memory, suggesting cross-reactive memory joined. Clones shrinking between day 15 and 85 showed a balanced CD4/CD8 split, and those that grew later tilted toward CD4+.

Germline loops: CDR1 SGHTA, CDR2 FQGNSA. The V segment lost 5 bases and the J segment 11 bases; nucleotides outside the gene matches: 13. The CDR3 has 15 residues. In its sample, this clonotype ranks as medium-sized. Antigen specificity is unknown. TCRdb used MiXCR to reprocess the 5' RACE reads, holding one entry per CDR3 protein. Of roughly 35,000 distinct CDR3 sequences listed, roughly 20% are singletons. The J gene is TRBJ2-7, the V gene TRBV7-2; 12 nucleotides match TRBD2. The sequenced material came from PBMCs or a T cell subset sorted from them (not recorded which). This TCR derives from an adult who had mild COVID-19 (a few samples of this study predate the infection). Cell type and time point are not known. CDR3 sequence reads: CASSPGTSGRAGKYF. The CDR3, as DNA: TGTGCCAGCAGCCCCGGGACTAGCGGGCGGGCCGGAAAGTACTTC. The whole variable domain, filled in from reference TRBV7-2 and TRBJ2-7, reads GAGVSQSPSNKVTEKGKDVELRCDPISGHTALYWYRQSLGQGLEFLIYFQGNSAPDKSGLPSDRFSAERTGGSVSTLTIQRTQQEDSAVYLCASSPGTSGRAGKYFGPGTRLTVT.